This record looks at one T cell receptor (beta chain) sequence and its context. Germline CDR1 MGHDK, CDR2 SYGVNS. The CDR3 is 14 residues long. Trimming took 5 bases from V and 5 from J; bases not matched to a gene: 2. In the original processing: Estimated nucleated cell counts came from reference gene primer amplification. Using immunoSEQ multiplex PCR, the repertoire was profiled, and TCRdb retains in-frame clones only, with some absent. V, J and clone size are taken as reported in that table, and D and trimming were inferred from the DNA itself. The sample consists of over 30,000 clones, approximately 81% of them appearing once. The sample comes from a study of blood T cell repertoires in COVID-19. The overall study: Both acute and convalescent COVID-19 samples were obtained from the United States, Italy and Spain. PBMCs, B-cell-depleted T cells, or T cells were the source of the cDNA or gDNA that made up the material.

Sample: peripheral blood. The chain uses TRBV25-1 and TRBJ2-2; 10 positions agree with TRBD2. The sequence derives from a man at least 80 years old with active or convalescent COVID-19. This chain's CDR3 is CASSPGLATGELFF. The CDR3 region has the DNA TGTGCCAGCAGTCCGGGACTAGCGACCGGGGAGCTGTTTTTT.